The clone carrying this T cell receptor (beta chain) has a single count. Profiled with immunoSEQ multiplex PCR; TCRdb holds only in-frame clones, not every one. Of 150,000 to 200,000 clones in the sample, around 83% were seen once. The data are from a study of blood T cell repertoires in COVID-19. The CDR3 spans 13 residues. The V end lost 3 bases, the J end lost 4 bases, and 7 bases lay between the germline ends. CDR1 and CDR2 (germline): MNHEY, SMNVEV (reference sequence). The sample consisted of peripheral blood. The J gene is TRBJ1-5, the V gene TRBV27, with D hard to call. The source of this sequence is a woman aged 30 to 39 with active or convalescent COVID-19. The CDR3 DNA is TGTGCCAGCAGTTTTAGGAGAAATCAGCCCCAGCATTTT. Protein sequence: CASSFRRNQPQHF.